This T cell receptor (beta chain) appears in the sequencing data of a study of blood T cell repertoires in COVID-19. For the study at large: The origin of the acute and convalescent COVID-19 samples was the United States, Italy and Spain. In each case, the material was cDNA or gDNA derived from T cells, B-cell-depleted T cells, or PBMCs.

The length of the CDR3 is 17 residues. The V gene's germline CDR1 is MGHRA and CDR2 YSYEKL. Trimming cost V 0 bases and J 2 bases; bases outside gene matches: 8. As handled by the study authors: Amplifying reference gene primers gave estimates of nucleated cell counts. Generated by immunoSEQ multiplex PCR, the TCRdb table keeps only in-frame clones and is missing some. V, J and clone size reflect that table, while D and trimming were determined from the DNA. Of tens of thousands of clones in the sample, around 85% were seen once. The source of this sequence is a man in his sixties or seventies with acute or convalescent COVID-19. The V gene is TRBV4-1, the J gene TRBJ2-3; TRBD1 matches 7 bases. The sequenced material came from peripheral blood. The CDR3 DNA follows: TGCGCCAGCAGCCAAGATAGAAGACAGGGATCCACAGATACGCAGTATTTT. Translating it yields CASSQDRRQGSTDTQYF.